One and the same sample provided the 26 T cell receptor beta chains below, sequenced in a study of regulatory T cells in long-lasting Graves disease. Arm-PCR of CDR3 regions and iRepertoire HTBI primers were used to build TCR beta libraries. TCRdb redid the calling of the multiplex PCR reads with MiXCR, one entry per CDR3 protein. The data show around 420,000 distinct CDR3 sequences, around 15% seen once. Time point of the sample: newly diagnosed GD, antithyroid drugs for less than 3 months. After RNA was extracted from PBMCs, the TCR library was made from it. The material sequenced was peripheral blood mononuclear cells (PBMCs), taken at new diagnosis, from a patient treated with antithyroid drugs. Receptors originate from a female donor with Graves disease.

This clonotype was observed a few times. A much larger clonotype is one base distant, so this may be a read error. CDR3 DNA: TGTGCCAGCAGCTTGGGACAGGGAGCTAGCTATGGCTACACCTTC. It encodes CASSLGQGASYGYTF. The chain has TRBV13 and TRBJ1-2; 9 bases fit TRBD1. The V and J ends lost 3 bases and 4 bases, in that order; junction bases with no gene match: 6. Germline assignment: CDR1 PRHDT and CDR2 FYEKMQ (reference sequence). This CDR3 has 15 residues.

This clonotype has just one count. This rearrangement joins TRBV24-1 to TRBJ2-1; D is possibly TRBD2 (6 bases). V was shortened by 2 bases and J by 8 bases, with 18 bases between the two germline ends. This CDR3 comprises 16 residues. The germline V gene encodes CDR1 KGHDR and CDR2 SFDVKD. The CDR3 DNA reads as TGTGCCACCAGTGATTCCTGGCCTAGCGAGGGCGATGAGCAGTTCTTC. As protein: CATSDSWPSEGDEQFF.

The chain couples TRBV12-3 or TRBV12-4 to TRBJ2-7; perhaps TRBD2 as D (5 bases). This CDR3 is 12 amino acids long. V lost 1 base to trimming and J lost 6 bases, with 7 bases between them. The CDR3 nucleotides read TGTGCCAGCAGTTTAGGAGGGAGCGAGCAGTACTTC. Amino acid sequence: CASSLGGSEQYF.

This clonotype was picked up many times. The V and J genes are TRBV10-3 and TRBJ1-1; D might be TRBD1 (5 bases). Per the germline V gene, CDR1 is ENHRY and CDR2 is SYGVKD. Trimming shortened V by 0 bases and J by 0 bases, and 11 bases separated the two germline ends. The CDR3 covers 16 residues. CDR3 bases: TGTGCCATCAGTGAGTCAGGAAAGGGGATGAACACTGAAGCTTTCTTT. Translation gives CAISESGKGMNTEAFF.

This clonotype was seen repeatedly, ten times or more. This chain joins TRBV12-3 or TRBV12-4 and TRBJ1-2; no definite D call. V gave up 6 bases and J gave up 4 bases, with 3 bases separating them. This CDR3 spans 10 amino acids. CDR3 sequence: CASSLYGYTF. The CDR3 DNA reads TGTGCCAGCAGCCTCTATGGCTACACCTTC.

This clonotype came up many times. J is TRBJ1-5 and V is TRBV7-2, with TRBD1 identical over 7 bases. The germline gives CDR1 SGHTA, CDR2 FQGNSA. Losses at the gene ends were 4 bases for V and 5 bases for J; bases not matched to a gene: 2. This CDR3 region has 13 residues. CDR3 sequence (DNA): TGTGCCAGCAGCTGGGACAGCGATCAGCCCCAGCATTTT. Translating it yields CASSWDSDQPQHF.

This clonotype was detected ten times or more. In nucleotides, the CDR3 is TGCAGTGTTTTACTACTAGCGGGGACCACAGATACGCAGTATTTT. Encoded protein: CSVLLLAGTTDTQYF. The chain has TRBV20-1 and TRBJ2-3, with 10 bases that match TRBD2. Germline V lookup: CDR1 DFQATT, CDR2 SNEGSKA (reference sequence). J was trimmed by 2 bases and V by 7 bases; bases with no gene match: 9. This CDR3 spans 15 amino acids.

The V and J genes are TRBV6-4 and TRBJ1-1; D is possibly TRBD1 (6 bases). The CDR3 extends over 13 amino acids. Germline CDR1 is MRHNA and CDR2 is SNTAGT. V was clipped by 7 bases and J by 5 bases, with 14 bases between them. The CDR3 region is CASTPRGITEAFF. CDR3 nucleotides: TGTGCCAGCACTCCTAGGGGGATAACTGAAGCTTTCTTT.

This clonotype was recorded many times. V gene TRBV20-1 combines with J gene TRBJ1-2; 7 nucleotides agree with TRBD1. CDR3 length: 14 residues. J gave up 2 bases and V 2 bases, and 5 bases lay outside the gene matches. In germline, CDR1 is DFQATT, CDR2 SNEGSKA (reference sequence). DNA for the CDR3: TGCAGTGCTAGACGGCCAGGGGGAAACTATGGCTACACCTTC. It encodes CSARRPGGNYGYTF.

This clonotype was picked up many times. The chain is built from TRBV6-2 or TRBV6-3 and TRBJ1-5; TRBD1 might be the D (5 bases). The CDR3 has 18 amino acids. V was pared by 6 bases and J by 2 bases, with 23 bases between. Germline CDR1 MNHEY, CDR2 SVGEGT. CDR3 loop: CASSPQSKGHGGNQPQHF. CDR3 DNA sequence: TGTGCCAGCAGCCCCCAAAGCAAGGGGCATGGGGGCAATCAGCCCCAGCATTTT.

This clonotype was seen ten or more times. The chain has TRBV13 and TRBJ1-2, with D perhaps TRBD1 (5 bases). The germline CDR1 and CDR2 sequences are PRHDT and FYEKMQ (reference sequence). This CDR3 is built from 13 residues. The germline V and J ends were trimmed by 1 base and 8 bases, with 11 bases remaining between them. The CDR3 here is CASSLVGEGGYTF. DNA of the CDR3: TGTGCCAGCAGCTTAGTAGGGGAAGGAGGCTACACCTTC.

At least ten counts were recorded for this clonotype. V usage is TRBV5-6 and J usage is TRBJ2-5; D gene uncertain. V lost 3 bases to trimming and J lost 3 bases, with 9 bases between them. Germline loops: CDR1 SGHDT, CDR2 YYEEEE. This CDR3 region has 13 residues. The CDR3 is CASSYDVKETQYF. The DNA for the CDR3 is TGTGCCAGCAGCTATGACGTCAAAGAGACCCAGTACTTC.

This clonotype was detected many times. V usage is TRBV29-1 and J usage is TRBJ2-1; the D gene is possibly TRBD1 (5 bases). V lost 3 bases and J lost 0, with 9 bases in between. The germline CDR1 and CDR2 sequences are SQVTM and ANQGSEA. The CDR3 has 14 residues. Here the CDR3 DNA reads TGCAGCGTTGACAGGGTAGGCTCCTACAATGAGCAGTTCTTC. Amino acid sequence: CSVDRVGSYNEQFF.

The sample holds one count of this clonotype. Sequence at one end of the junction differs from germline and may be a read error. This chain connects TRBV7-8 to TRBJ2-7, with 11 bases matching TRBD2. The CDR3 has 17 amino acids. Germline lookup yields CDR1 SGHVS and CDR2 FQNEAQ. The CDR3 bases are TGTGCCAGCAGCTTAGCCGAAGGCACTAGCGGGAGTTACGAGCAATACTTC. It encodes CASSLAEGTSGSYEQYF.

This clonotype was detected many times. The CDR3 region has the DNA TGTGCCAGCAGCTCCACGCGAGAAACGCGGAACACTGAAGCTTTCTTT. Translating gives CASSSTRETRNTEAFF. The chain couples TRBV7-9 to TRBJ1-1; no firm D call. The CDR3 is 16 amino acids. From germline, CDR1 is SEHNR and CDR2 FQNEAQ (reference sequence). Trimming took off 4 bases at V and 1 base at J, with 16 bases between the two ends.

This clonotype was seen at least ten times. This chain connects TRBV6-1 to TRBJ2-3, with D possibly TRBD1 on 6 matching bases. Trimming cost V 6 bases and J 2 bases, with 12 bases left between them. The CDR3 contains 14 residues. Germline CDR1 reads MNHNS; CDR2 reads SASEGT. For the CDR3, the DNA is TGTGCCAGCAGCGCCGTGGGACACACAGATACGCAGTATTTT. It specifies CASSAVGHTDTQYF.

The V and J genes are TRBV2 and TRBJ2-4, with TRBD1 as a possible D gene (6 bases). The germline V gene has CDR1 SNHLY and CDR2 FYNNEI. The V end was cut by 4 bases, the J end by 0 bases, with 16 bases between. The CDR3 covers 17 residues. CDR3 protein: CASSATGTLLAKNIQYF. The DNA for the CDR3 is TGTGCCAGCAGTGCGACCGGGACACTCTTAGCCAAAAACATTCAGTACTTC.

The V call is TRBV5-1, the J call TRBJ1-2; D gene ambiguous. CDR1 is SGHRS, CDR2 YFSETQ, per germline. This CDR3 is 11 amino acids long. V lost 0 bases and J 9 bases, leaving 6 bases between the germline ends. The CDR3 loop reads CASSLDRSYTF. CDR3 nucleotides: TGCGCCAGCAGCTTGGACAGAAGCTACACCTTC.

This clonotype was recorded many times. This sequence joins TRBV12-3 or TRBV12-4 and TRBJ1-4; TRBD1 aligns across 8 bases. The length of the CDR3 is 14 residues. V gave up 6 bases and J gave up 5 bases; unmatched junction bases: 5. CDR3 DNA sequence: TGTGCCAGCAGCCCCGGGACAGGAAATGAAAAACTGTTTTTT. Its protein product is CASSPGTGNEKLFF.

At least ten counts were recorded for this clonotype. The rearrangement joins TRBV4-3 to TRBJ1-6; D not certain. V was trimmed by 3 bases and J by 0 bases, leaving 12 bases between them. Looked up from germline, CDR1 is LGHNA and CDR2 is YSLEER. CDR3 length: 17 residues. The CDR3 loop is CASSHSAGSSYNSPLHF. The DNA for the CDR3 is TGCGCCAGCAGCCATAGTGCGGGGAGCTCCTATAATTCACCCCTCCACTTT.

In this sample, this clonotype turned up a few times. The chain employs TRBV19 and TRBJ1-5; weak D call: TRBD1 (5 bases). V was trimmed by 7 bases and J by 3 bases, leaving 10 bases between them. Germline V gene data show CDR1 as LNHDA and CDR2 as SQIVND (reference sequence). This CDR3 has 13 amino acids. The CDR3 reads CASIGADNQPQHF. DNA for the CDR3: TGTGCCAGTATTGGGGCAGACAATCAGCCCCAGCATTTT.

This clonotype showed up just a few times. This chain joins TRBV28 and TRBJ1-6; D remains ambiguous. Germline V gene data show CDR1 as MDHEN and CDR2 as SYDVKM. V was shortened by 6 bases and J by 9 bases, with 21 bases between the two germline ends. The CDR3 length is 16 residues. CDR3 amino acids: CASSRRVPISSSPLHF. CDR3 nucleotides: TGTGCCAGCAGCCGCCGGGTCCCCATATCCAGTTCACCCCTCCACTTT.

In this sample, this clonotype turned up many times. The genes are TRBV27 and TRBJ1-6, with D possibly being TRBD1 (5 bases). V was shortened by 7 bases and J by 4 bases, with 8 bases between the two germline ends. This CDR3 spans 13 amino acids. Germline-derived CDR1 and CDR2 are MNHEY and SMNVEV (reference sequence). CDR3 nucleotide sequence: TGTGCCAGCATTGGGGGGTATAATTCACCCCTCCACTTT. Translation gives CASIGGYNSPLHF.

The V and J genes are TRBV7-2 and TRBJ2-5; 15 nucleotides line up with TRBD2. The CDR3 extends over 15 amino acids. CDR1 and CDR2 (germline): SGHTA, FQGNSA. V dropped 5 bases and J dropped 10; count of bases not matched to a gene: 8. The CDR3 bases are TGTGCCAGCAGCCAACGGACTAGCGGGAGGGCTAACCAGTACTTC. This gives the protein CASSQRTSGRANQYF.

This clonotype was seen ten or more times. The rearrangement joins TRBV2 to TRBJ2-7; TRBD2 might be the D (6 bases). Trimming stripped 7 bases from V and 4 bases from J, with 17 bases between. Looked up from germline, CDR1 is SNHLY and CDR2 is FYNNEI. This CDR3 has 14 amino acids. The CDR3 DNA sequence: TGTGCCAGCAACGGGGGTACGGCTCTGTACGAGCAGTACTTC. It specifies CASNGGTALYEQYF.

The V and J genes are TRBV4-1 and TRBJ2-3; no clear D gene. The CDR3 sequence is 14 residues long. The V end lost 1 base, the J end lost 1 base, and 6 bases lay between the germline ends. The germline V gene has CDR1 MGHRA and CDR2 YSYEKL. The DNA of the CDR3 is TGCGCCAGCAGCCAAGTTGATCGCACAGATACGCAGTATTTT. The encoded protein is CASSQVDRTDTQYF.